The rows below give T cell receptor beta chains drawn from one sample of a study of memory CD4+ T cells and cytomegalovirus serostatus. Sequenced by immunoSEQ multiplex PCR; TCRdb stores in-frame clones only, minus some. This table has about 60,000 clones, roughly 77% appearing once. Input material: memory CD4+ T cells from blood. The receptors derive from an adult in good health and CMV-seropositive. Both conserved end residues are part of each CDR3. D genes are given only for firm matches. Only some rows state a clone size, as once, few, many or a class for expanded clones.

TRBJ2-3	TRBV30	-	-	CAWSVVGTRTDTQYF	TGTGCCTGGAGTGTTGTCGGGACACGCACAGATACGCAGTATTTT
TRBJ2-1	TRBV7-2	few	-	CASSLVKRLAPNEQFF	TGTGCCAGCAGCTTAGTTAAACGGTTAGCGCCCAATGAGCAGTTCTTC
TRBJ2-7	TRBV7-9	-	-	CASSLVASSEQYF	TGTGCCAGCAGCTTAGTGGCGAGTAGCGAGCAGTACTTC
TRBJ1-2	TRBV28	-	-	CASSFQGNGYTF	TGTGCCAGCAGTTTCCAGGGAAATGGCTACACCTTC
TRBJ2-3	TRBV27	-	-	CASSSVTDTQYF	TGTGCCAGCAGCTCGGTCACAGATACGCAGTATTTT
TRBJ2-2	TRBV18	-	TRBD1	CASFGQGNTGELFF	TGTGCCAGTTTCGGACAGGGAAACACCGGGGAGCTGTTTTTT
TRBJ1-1	TRBV27	few	-	CASSLVSGANTEAFF	TGTGCCAGCAGTTTAGTCAGCGGTGCGAACACTGAAGCTTTCTTT
TRBJ1-1	TRBV19	few	-	CASSSGQGFPMAFF	TGTGCCAGTAGTTCGGGACAAGGTTTCCCTATGGCTTTCTTT
TRBJ2-2	TRBV11-3	few	-	CASSLVTTGELFF	TGTGCCAGCAGCTTAGTCACCACCGGGGAGCTGTTTTTT
TRBJ2-1	TRBV28	-	TRBD2	CASSPLSGSIYEQFF	TGTGCCAGCAGTCCGCTGAGCGGGAGTATTTATGAGCAGTTCTTC
TRBJ1-3	TRBV5-6	-	-	CASSFGYGNTIYF	TGTGCCAGCAGCTTCGGGTACGGAAACACCATATATTTT
TRBJ1-1	TRBV10-1	few	-	CASSEGAAGAFF	TGCGCCAGCAGTGAAGGGGCGGCCGGGGCTTTCTTT
TRBJ1-2	TRBV11-2	-	TRBD1	CASSLDAGGYGYTF	TGTGCCAGCAGCTTAGATGCAGGGGGCTATGGCTACACCTTC
TRBJ1-5	TRBV19	-	TRBD1	CASRGGRSSNQPQHF	TGTGCCAGTAGAGGGGGCCGATCTAGCAATCAGCCCCAGCATTTT
TRBJ2-1	TRBV29-1	-	-	CSVDSGGQVGHTNEQFF	TGCAGCGTTGACAGTGGGGGCCAAGTGGGCCACACAAATGAGCAGTTCTTC
TRBJ2-5	TRBV5-1	-	TRBD1	CASRRSGQTQETQYF	TGCGCCAGCCGGAGATCGGGACAGACTCAAGAGACCCAGTACTTC
TRBJ2-3	TRBV11-2	once	TRBD2	CASSPLGTSGTDTQYF	TGTGCCAGCAGCCCCCTTGGGACTAGCGGCACAGATACGCAGTATTTT
TRBJ1-1	TRBV19	-	-	CASSVGLGMNTEAFF	TGTGCCAGTAGTGTAGGATTGGGTATGAACACTGAAGCTTTCTTT
TRBJ2-1	TRBV6-1	-	-	CASSPGHSSYNEQFF	TGTGCCAGCAGTCCGGGACATAGCTCCTACAATGAGCAGTTCTTC
TRBJ2-4	TRBV2	-	-	CASGGADRKNIQYF	TGTGCCAGCGGGGGAGCGGACCGAAAAAACATTCAGTACTTC
TRBJ2-7	TRBV6-1	-	TRBD2	CASRRLAGDYEQYF	TGTGCCAGCAGAAGACTAGCGGGAGACTACGAGCAGTACTTC
TRBJ1-1	TRBV5-1	-	TRBD1	CASSLSAGGTEAFF	TGCGCCAGCAGCTTGTCCGCAGGGGGCACTGAAGCTTTCTTT
TRBJ2-6	TRBV7-2	-	-	CASSLLSSSGANVLTF	TGTGCCAGCAGCTTACTCTCCAGCTCTGGGGCCAACGTCCTGACTTTC
TRBJ2-5	TRBV7-2	-	-	CASNLRDRFSGEGETQYF	TGTGCCAGCAATCTAAGGGATCGTTTTAGCGGAGAAGGAGAGACCCAGTACTTC
TRBJ1-1	TRBV6-6	-	-	CASSYGESTAAFF	TGTGCCAGCAGTTACGGGGAATCGACGGCGGCTTTCTTT
TRBJ1-3	TRBV29-1	-	-	CSVEGSRSGNTIYF	TGCAGCGTTGAAGGATCACGCTCTGGAAACACCATATATTTT
TRBJ2-1	TRBV9	-	-	CASSVYWGTNEQFF	TGTGCCAGCAGCGTATACTGGGGTACGAATGAGCAGTTCTTC
TRBJ1-2	TRBV6-1	-	TRBD1	CASSEGDRSHYGYTF	TGTGCCAGCAGTGAAGGGGACAGGAGTCACTATGGCTACACCTTC
TRBJ1-3	TRBV15	-	-	CATSRDSRAGNTIYF	TGTGCCACCAGCAGAGATAGCAGGGCTGGAAACACCATATATTTT
TRBJ2-5	TRBV6-1	few	-	CASSEGQGLGETQYF	TGTGCCAGCAGTGAAGGCCAGGGGTTAGGGGAGACCCAGTACTTC
TRBJ1-2	TRBV19	-	TRBD1	CASSHRGTVYGYTF	TGTGCCAGTAGCCACAGGGGCACCGTCTATGGCTACACCTTC
TRBJ2-2	TRBV11-2	-	-	CASSLLRGRGTGELFF	TGTGCCAGCAGCTTATTGCGGGGTCGCGGCACCGGGGAGCTGTTTTTT
TRBJ2-2	TRBV5-6	once	-	CASSLGETRMGNTGELFF	TGTGCCAGCAGCTTGGGGGAGACTAGGATGGGGAACACCGGGGAGCTGTTTTTT
TRBJ2-5	TRBV28	-	TRBD2	CASRSGQETQYF	TGTGCCAGCCGTAGCGGGCAAGAGACCCAGTACTTC
TRBJ2-5	TRBV28	-	TRBD2	CASSSSGRSEGTQYF	TGTGCCAGCAGTTCGAGCGGGAGGTCAGAGGGGACCCAGTACTTC
TRBJ1-2	TRBV2	-	-	CASSAPFVYGYTF	TGTGCCAGCAGTGCCCCCTTCGTCTATGGCTACACCTTC
TRBJ2-5	TRBV5-1	few	-	CASSLPEETQYF	TGCGCCAGCAGCTTGCCGGAAGAGACCCAGTACTTC
TRBJ2-7	TRBV7-8	-	-	CASSLEAPDIGEQYF	TGTGCCAGCAGCTTAGAGGCCCCCGACATTGGGGAGCAGTACTTC
TRBJ1-5	TRBV4-3	once	TRBD1	CASSQETGMGQPQHF	TGCGCCAGCAGCCAAGAGACAGGGATGGGTCAGCCCCAGCATTTT
TRBJ2-6	TRBV4-2	once	TRBD1	CASSQEGGQVSGANVLTF	TGTGCCAGCAGCCAAGAAGGGGGCCAGGTCTCTGGGGCCAACGTCCTGACTTTC
TRBJ2-4	TRBV15	-	-	CATSTELGGNIQYF	TGTGCCACCAGCACCGAGCTCGGGGGAAACATTCAGTACTTC
TRBJ1-5	TRBV6-5	-	TRBD1	CASSLTGGKSNQPQHF	TGTGCCAGCAGTTTAACAGGGGGTAAGAGCAATCAGCCCCAGCATTTT
TRBJ2-1	TRBV6-5	-	TRBD2	CATRGGTSGTYEQFF	TGTGCCACGCGAGGGGGGACTAGCGGGACCTATGAGCAGTTCTTC
TRBJ1-2	TRBV2	-	TRBD1	CASSGDRGLGGYTF	TGTGCCAGCAGTGGTGACAGGGGGCTGGGTGGCTACACCTTC
TRBJ2-1	TRBV27	-	TRBD2	CASSFHRSGLANNEQFF	TGTGCCAGCAGTTTCCATAGGTCGGGACTAGCCAACAATGAGCAGTTCTTC
TRBJ2-2	TRBV5-1	few	-	CASSIQGTSNTGELFF	TGCGCCAGCAGCATTCAGGGGACCTCGAACACCGGGGAGCTGTTTTTT
TRBJ2-2	TRBV6-5	-	TRBD1	CASSLGQGSGELFF	TGTGCCAGCAGTTTGGGACAGGGCTCCGGGGAGCTGTTTTTT
TRBJ1-4	TRBV28	-	-	CASRGQGTNEKLFF	TGTGCCAGCAGGGGGCAGGGGACTAATGAAAAACTGTTTTTT
TRBJ1-1	TRBV27	-	-	CASSLNWNTEAFF	TGTGCCAGCAGTTTAAACTGGAACACTGAAGCTTTCTTT
TRBJ2-5	TRBV5-1	few	TRBD2	CASSKAGTSETQYF	TGCGCCAGCAGCAAGGCGGGGACTAGCGAGACCCAGTACTTC
TRBJ1-5	TRBV6-1	-	-	CASSAAESVNQPQHF	TGTGCCAGCAGTGCCGCCGAAAGTGTTAATCAGCCCCAGCATTTT
TRBJ1-5	TRBV10-3	-	-	CAISVDGNQPQHF	TGTGCCATCAGTGTGGACGGGAATCAGCCCCAGCATTTT
TRBJ2-5	TRBV7-6	-	TRBD2	CASSWERERGETQYF	TGTGCCAGCAGCTGGGAGCGGGAGAGGGGGGAGACCCAGTACTTC
TRBJ2-2	TRBV19	-	-	CASSIGDRSGELFF	TGTGCCAGTAGTATAGGTGACAGATCCGGGGAGCTGTTTTTT
TRBJ1-5	TRBV7-2	-	TRBD1	CASSSGTGFNQPQHF	TGTGCCAGCAGCTCCGGGACAGGCTTCAATCAGCCCCAGCATTTT